Listed here are 27 T cell receptor beta chains from one sample, sequenced in a study of CD8 T cells in ankylosing spondylitis. TCRdb reprocessed the 5' RACE reads with MiXCR, giving one entry per CDR3 protein. Of 250,000 to 300,000 distinct CDR3 sequences listed, approximately 20% were seen once; the top ten hold about 8%. Sequenced material: blood, either unsorted or a sorted T cell fraction (not recorded which). The origin of the receptors is a male donor with ankylosing spondylitis or in good health (not recorded which).

This chain uses TRBV3-1 with TRBJ2-4; D possibly uses TRBD1 or TRBD2 (5 bases each). Trimming stripped 4 bases from V and 3 bases from J, with 13 bases between. The CDR3 has 15 amino acids. CDR1 and CDR2 (germline): LGHDT, YNNKEL (reference sequence). The CDR3 region is CASSPLRDLKNIQYF. The CDR3 coding sequence is TGTGCCAGCAGCCCCCTCCGGGACCTCAAAAACATTCAGTACTTC. Complete variable domain (other parts from reference TRBV3-1 and TRBJ2-4): DTAVSQTPKYLVTQMGNDKSIKCEQNLGHDTMYWYKQDSKKFLKIMFSYNNKELIINETVPNRFSPKSPDKAHLNLHINSLELGDSAVYFCASSPLRDLKNIQYFGAGTRLSVL.

The chain recombines TRBV5-1 with TRBJ1-4; 8 nucleotides align to TRBD1. V lost 4 bases, J lost 6 bases, and 5 bases stayed unmatched. The germline V gene has CDR1 SGHRS and CDR2 YFSETQ. CDR3 length equals 14 residues. In DNA form, the CDR3 reads TGCGCCAGCAGCCAGGGGGCGTATTATGAAAAACTGTTTTTT. Amino acid sequence: CASSQGAYYEKLFF.

Many counts were recorded for this clonotype. The chain joins TRBV20-1 to TRBJ1-2, with a tentative D call TRBD1 (5 bases). The V and J ends lost 3 bases and 2 bases respectively, with 22 bases between them. CDR1 and CDR2 from the germline V gene are DFQATT and SNEGSKA (reference sequence). The CDR3 is 17 residues long. CDR3 region: CSASATYDSVMNYGYTF. The DNA for the CDR3 is TGCAGTGCTAGCGCAACGTACGACAGCGTCATGAACTATGGCTACACCTTC.

This clonotype was counted at least ten times. The rearrangement joins TRBV12-3 or TRBV12-4 to TRBJ2-7; tentatively, D is TRBD1 (6 bases). The CDR3 totals 14 residues. The V end lost 3 bases, the J end lost 2 bases, and 11 bases lay between the germline ends. The CDR3 DNA follows: TGTGCCAGCAGTTTTGGGACACAGACCTACGAGCAGTACGTC. Protein product: CASSFGTQTYEQYV.

This chain joins TRBV6-1 and TRBJ2-6; no firm D call. Germline CDR1 and CDR2: MNHNS and SASEGT. Trimming took 11 bases from V and 0 from J, leaving 5 bases between them. The CDR3 contains 12 residues. The chain's CDR3 is CASISGANVLTF. The DNA for the CDR3 is TGTGCCTCGATCTCTGGGGCCAACGTCCTGACTTTC.

The CDR3 protein is CASSWGGSNTEAFF. Written as DNA, the CDR3 is TGCGCCAGCAGCTGGGGGGGGAGCAACACTGAAGCTTTCTTT. J is TRBJ1-1 and V is TRBV5-1, with a weak D call TRBD1 (5 bases). With 3 bases removed from V and 2 bases from J, the gap between germline ends came to 11 bases. This CDR3 has 14 residues. Per germline, CDR1 SGHRS and CDR2 YFSETQ.

This chain joins TRBV3-1 and TRBJ2-5; TRBD1 is a possible D gene (6 bases). Germline V gives CDR1 LGHDT, CDR2 YNNKEL (reference sequence). V was clipped by 4 bases and J by 7 bases, with 22 bases between them. CDR3 length equals 16 residues. The CDR3 coding sequence is TGTGCCAGCAGCCCAAACAGGACGCCTTTACAGGGGACCCAGTACTTC. Translated, it gives CASSPNRTPLQGTQYF.

This clonotype was seen a few times. The chain is built from TRBV4-1 and TRBJ1-2; D is unclear. Germline values: CDR1 MGHRA, CDR2 YSYEKL. The CDR3 is 15 amino acids. The V gene lost 0 bases and the J gene lost 4 bases, with 12 bases spanning the gap. CDR3: CASSQEVGQVYGYTF. CDR3 in DNA: TGCGCCAGCAGCCAAGAAGTAGGGCAGGTCTATGGCTACACCTTC.

The chain combines TRBV5-1 with TRBJ2-1, with D unresolved. Germline V lookup: CDR1 SGHRS, CDR2 YFSETQ. Deletions cut 4 bases from V and 0 bases from J, with 11 bases between. CDR3 length: 15 amino acids. The CDR3 loop is CASSLRNGSYNEQFF. The CDR3 DNA reads TGCGCCAGCAGCCTAAGGAATGGCTCCTACAATGAGCAGTTCTTC.

The genes are TRBV5-1 and TRBJ1-5, with TRBD1 matching over 7 bases. The length of the CDR3 is 15 residues. From germline, CDR1 is SGHRS and CDR2 YFSETQ. Trimming took 0 bases from V and 7 from J; bases not matched to a gene: 7. The CDR3 sequence is CASSLDGGGGQPQHF. The CDR3 DNA is TGCGCCAGCAGCTTGGATGGAGGGGGCGGGCAGCCCCAGCATTTT.

Only a few counts were recorded for this clonotype. This chain connects TRBV2 to TRBJ1-4; the D is unclear. V lost 5 bases to trimming and J lost 7 bases, with 17 bases between them. The V gene's germline CDR1 is SNHLY and CDR2 FYNNEI. This CDR3 has 15 amino acids. The CDR3 coding sequence is TGTGCCAGCAGTCGTAATAGGGCTGCTAGTGAAAAACTGTTTTTT. Its protein is CASSRNRAASEKLFF.

This clonotype appeared many times. The chain couples TRBV3-1 to TRBJ1-4, with D possibly matching TRBD1 (6 bases). The germline V and J ends were trimmed by 3 bases and 0 bases, with 14 bases remaining between them. CDR1 is LGHDT and CDR2 is YNNKEL in the germline V gene (reference sequence). CDR3 size: 17 residues. CDR3 residues: CASSHYGTTATNEKLFF. The CDR3 coding sequence is TGTGCCAGCAGCCATTATGGGACAACCGCAACTAATGAAAAACTGTTTTTT.

This chain joins TRBV15 and TRBJ1-1; D gene ambiguous. Trimming removed 5 bases from V and 0 bases from J, with 7 bases in between. The CDR3 is 13 residues long. The V gene's germline CDR1 is LNHNV and CDR2 YYDKDF (reference sequence). This CDR3 reads CATSGRVNTEAFF. Here the CDR3 DNA reads TGTGCCACCAGCGGGAGGGTGAACACTGAAGCTTTCTTT.

This clonotype was seen more than once but under ten times. J is TRBJ1-1 and V is TRBV28; possibly TRBD1 for D (5 bases). Germline CDR1 MDHEN, CDR2 SYDVKM. The V gene lost 2 bases and the J gene lost 6 bases, with 16 bases spanning the gap. CDR3 size: 15 residues. The CDR3 here is CASSLGEGWGAEAFF. The CDR3 bases are TGTGCCAGCAGTTTAGGGGAGGGATGGGGCGCTGAAGCTTTCTTT.

This clonotype has just a few counts. CDR3 in amino acids: CASSLGQEENTIYF. DNA of the CDR3: TGCGCCAGCAGCTTGGGACAGGAAGAAAACACCATATATTTT. V is TRBV5-1 and J is TRBJ1-3; D possibly corresponds to TRBD1 (6 bases). There are 14 residues in the CDR3. The ends were cut back, 0 bases at V and 6 bases at J, with 10 bases in the middle. Germline V gives CDR1 SGHRS, CDR2 YFSETQ.

This clonotype was observed many times. This chain links TRBV3-1 with TRBJ1-1, with a weak D call TRBD1 (5 bases). Trimming cost V 4 bases and J 0 bases, with 9 bases left between them. Per the germline V gene, CDR1 is LGHDT and CDR2 is YNNKEL (reference sequence). This CDR3 comprises 14 residues. The CDR3 sequence: CASSPQGLNTEAFF. CDR3 DNA sequence: TGTGCCAGCAGCCCGCAGGGACTGAACACTGAAGCTTTCTTT.

This clonotype was observed a handful of times. This chain connects TRBV28 to TRBJ2-3, with TRBD1 identical over 10 bases. CDR3 length equals 16 residues. Per germline, CDR1 MDHEN and CDR2 SYDVKM. With 5 bases clipped from V and 2 bases from J, the junction kept 7 bases outside the gene matches. The CDR3 loop is CASSPMGTGVTDTQYF. The CDR3 nucleotides are TGTGCCAGCAGTCCCATGGGGACAGGGGTCACAGATACGCAGTATTTT.

This clonotype was observed a handful of times. The chain combines TRBV7-2 with TRBJ1-4, with D uncertain. The V gene lost 2 bases and the J gene lost 2 bases, with 9 bases spanning the gap. Germline assignment: CDR1 SGHTA and CDR2 FQGNSA. The CDR3 totals 15 residues. The CDR3: CASSLSSTTNEKLFF. In nucleotides, the CDR3 is TGTGCCAGCAGCTTATCCTCCACGACTAATGAAAAACTGTTTTTT.

The chain is built from TRBV5-1 and TRBJ2-1; 8 nucleotides match TRBD2. The V gene's germline CDR1 is SGHRS and CDR2 YFSETQ. Trimming took 0 bases from V and 9 from J; bases not matched to a gene: 8. The CDR3 spans 15 residues. The CDR3: CASSLVAGGSGEQFF. CDR3 in DNA: TGCGCCAGCAGCTTGGTGGCGGGAGGTAGTGGTGAGCAGTTCTTC.

This clonotype was seen more than once but under ten times. This chain joins TRBV12-3 or TRBV12-4 and TRBJ2-1; either TRBD1 or TRBD2 may supply D (6 bases each). Trimming pared 6 bases from V and 7 bases from J, leaving 13 bases between. This CDR3 spans 13 amino acids. For the CDR3, the DNA is TGTGCCAGCAGGCTAGGGGGGAGGAATGAGCAGTTCTTC. Encoded protein: CASRLGGRNEQFF.

The rearrangement joins TRBV5-1 to TRBJ2-3; 8 nucleotides agree with TRBD2. The CDR3 is 15 residues long. Germline CDR1 and CDR2: SGHRS and YFSETQ. V lost 4 bases to trimming and J lost 4 bases; unmatched junction nucleotides: 8. The CDR3 DNA sequence: TGCGCCAGCAGCGCGGGGGGCCAGGGTGCAGATACGCAGTATTTT. Amino acids: CASSAGGQGADTQYF.

There are many counts of this clonotype. The gene calls are TRBV15 and TRBJ2-1; 9 bases match TRBD2. The germline V gene has CDR1 LNHNV and CDR2 YYDKDF (reference sequence). V was clipped by 1 base and J by 5 bases; unmatched bases: 6. The CDR3 has 16 amino acids. The CDR3 spells CATSRVAAGGDNEQFF. The CDR3 DNA is TGTGCCACCAGCAGAGTGGCAGCGGGAGGAGACAATGAGCAGTTCTTC. Full variable domain (outside the CDR3, taken from reference TRBV15 and TRBJ2-1): DAMVIQNPRYQVTQFGKPVTLSCSQTLNHNVMYWYQQKSSQAPKLLFHYYDKDFNNEADTPDNFQSRRPNTSFCFLDIRSPGLGDTAMYLCATSRVAAGGDNEQFFGPGTRLTVL.

CDR3 nucleotides: TGTGCCAGCAGTCTACCGACAGGGGTTGTTGAAAAACTGTTTTTT. Translating it yields CASSLPTGVVEKLFF. The chain couples TRBV28 to TRBJ1-4, with 8 bases aligning to TRBD1. Germline loops: CDR1 MDHEN, CDR2 SYDVKM. The junction had 9 bases not matched to a gene; V was cut back by 5 bases and J by 7 bases. The CDR3 contains 15 residues.

V is TRBV20-1 and J is TRBJ2-7; D not resolved. Deletions cut 3 bases from V and 3 bases from J, with 12 bases between. This CDR3 region has 13 residues. Per the germline V gene, CDR1 is DFQATT and CDR2 is SNEGSKA (reference sequence). The CDR3 sequence is CSARDGRNYEQYV. CDR3 bases: TGCAGTGCTAGGGACGGCCGGAACTACGAGCAGTACGTC.

This clonotype was counted at least ten times. The chain recombines TRBV10-3 with TRBJ1-6; D ambiguous. The germline CDR1 and CDR2 sequences are ENHRY and SYGVKD. V shed 6 bases and J shed 10 bases, with 10 bases lying between them. The CDR3 sequence is 12 residues long. The CDR3 protein is CAISEEGSPLHF. CDR3 DNA: TGTGCCATCAGCGAAGAGGGATCACCCCTCCACTTT.

This clonotype appeared many times. The chain recombines TRBV10-2 with TRBJ2-3; D unclear. The germline V and J ends were trimmed by 8 bases and 6 bases, with 6 bases remaining between them. Germline-derived CDR1 and CDR2 are WSHSY and SAAADI. There are 10 residues in the CDR3. DNA of the CDR3: TGCGCCAGCGAGGCCGATACGCAGTATTTT. Residues: CASEADTQYF.

The chain recombines TRBV27 with TRBJ2-7; 8 bases map to TRBD2. V gave up 8 bases and J gave up 3 bases; unmatched junction bases: 6. The CDR3 has 13 residues. The germline V gene encodes CDR1 MNHEY and CDR2 SMNVEV (reference sequence). CDR3 DNA: TGTGCCAGCGGCAGCGGGAGCGGCTACGAGCAGTACGTC. It is translated as CASGSGSGYEQYV.